These 10 T cell receptor beta chains were sequenced from one sample in a study of monozygotic twins with inflammatory bowel disease. Reanalyzing the 5' RACE reads, TCRdb keeps one entry per CDR3 protein, without DNA. Recorded for this sample: more than 85,000 distinct CDR3 sequences. Sequencing input: blood. The receptors were gathered from a human donor with ulcerative colitis or Crohn's disease, or a healthy co-twin of an affected twin (not recorded which).

The chain joins TRBV6-1 to TRBJ2-7; the D call from TCRdb, TRBD1, cannot be confirmed without DNA. The length of the CDR3 is 15 residues. Germline V gene sequence: CDR1 MNHNS, CDR2 SASEGT. This CDR3 reads CASSDYRDGAYEQYF.

The chain is built from TRBV20-1 and TRBJ2-7; TCRdb returns TRBD2, unconfirmable since there is no DNA. CDR1 DFQATT and CDR2 SNEGSKA come from the germline V gene (reference sequence). The CDR3 loop spans 13 amino acids. The CDR3 loop is CSARGDSPYEQYF.

The CDR3 loop is CSARLAGGLGDNEQFF. The chain uses TRBV20-1 and TRBJ2-1; with no DNA, the TCRdb D assignment of TRBD2 cannot be verified. This CDR3 is 16 amino acids long. Looked up from germline, CDR1 is DFQATT and CDR2 is SNEGSKA (reference sequence).

This chain joins TRBV7-6 and TRBJ1-6. There are 14 residues in the CDR3. The germline V gene encodes CDR1 SGHVS and CDR2 FNYEAQ. The CDR3 spells CASSLRVQDSPLHF.

This chain links TRBV29-1 with TRBJ2-6. The CDR3 is 16 amino acids. Germline CDR1 SQVTM, CDR2 ANQGSEA. CDR3 amino acids: CSVEVVWGSGANVLTF.

The rearrangement links TRBV7-2 to TRBJ1-2. The CDR3 length is 16 residues. Germline V lookup: CDR1 SGHTA, CDR2 FQGNSA. CDR3 sequence reads: CASSLEGGGMGYGYTF.

The chain employs TRBV5-1 and TRBJ1-1. Germline CDR1 and CDR2: SGHRS and YFSETQ. This CDR3 comprises 13 residues. The CDR3 spells CASRDGGGTEAFF.

The rearrangement joins TRBV7-8 to TRBJ2-1. The germline gives CDR1 SGHVS, CDR2 FQNEAQ. The CDR3 length is 15 residues. The CDR3 reads CASSLSIVMGNEQFF.

The chain has TRBV28 and TRBJ2-7; there is no DNA to check the TCRdb D call of TRBD1. The CDR3 is made up of 14 amino acids. From germline, CDR1 is MDHEN and CDR2 SYDVKM. The chain's CDR3 is CASSPGGRIYEQYF. Using reference TRBV28 and TRBJ2-7 for the parts outside the CDR3, the full variable domain is DVKVTQSSRYLVKRTGEKVFLECVQDMDHENMFWYRQDPGLGLRLIYFSYDVKMKEKGDIPEGYSVSREKKERFSLILESASTNQTSMYLCASSPGGRIYEQYFGPGTRLTVT.

The CDR3 region is CSASRVARNTIYF. The chain has TRBV20-1 and TRBJ1-3. The CDR3 spans 13 residues. The germline V gene has CDR1 DFQATT and CDR2 SNEGSKA (reference sequence).